Shown below are 24 T cell receptor beta chains from a single sample sequenced in a study of metastatic and nonmetastatic thyroid tumors. TCRdb reanalyzed the PCR reads via MiXCR. Of thousands of clones in the sample, around 19% were seen once. No patient received treatment before thyroid surgery. Sequencing was carried out using adjacent normal tissue. These TCRs come from a male donor with papillary thyroid cancer or a benign thyroid nodule (not recorded which). Some clones in this sample may be carry-over from other donors' samples.

This clone showed up many times. This chain uses TRBV18 with TRBJ1-2; TRBD1 agrees at 7 bases. The V gene's germline CDR1 is KGHSH and CDR2 LQKENI. Germline trimming cut 5 bases from V and 6 bases from J; bases unmatched to any gene: 9. This CDR3 region has 14 residues. Here the CDR3 reads CASSRDRAGDGYTF. In DNA, the CDR3 is TGTGCCAGCTCAAGGGACAGAGCGGGAGATGGCTACACCTTC.

V is TRBV2 and J is TRBJ2-7; 8 bases line up with TRBD1. Germline V gives CDR1 SNHLY, CDR2 FYNNEI. With 4 bases clipped from V and 0 bases from J, the junction kept 11 bases outside the gene matches. This CDR3 is 17 amino acids long. The CDR3 region has the DNA TGTGCCAGCAGTGGGTGGGGGACAGGCAAAAGCTCCTACGAGCAGTACTTC. This sequence encodes CASSGWGTGKSSYEQYF.

This clone has a count of ten or more. This chain uses TRBV5-6 with TRBJ1-5; D is possibly TRBD1 (5 bases). Germline values: CDR1 SGHDT, CDR2 YYEEEE. V gave up 0 bases and J gave up 4 bases, with 11 bases separating them. The CDR3 spans 15 residues. CDR3 residues: CASSLGQTKNQPQHF. The CDR3 DNA reads TGTGCCAGCAGCTTGGGACAGACCAAAAATCAGCCCCAGCATTTT.

The gene calls are TRBV11-2 and TRBJ2-6; the match to TRBD2 covers 9 bases. This CDR3 has 19 amino acids. Trimming removed 5 bases from V and 0 bases from J; junction bases left unmatched: 11. Germline V CDR1 and CDR2: SGHAT, FQNNGV. In nucleotides, the CDR3 is TGTGCCAGCAGCGCCCAGACTAGCGGCCTTGTCTCTGGGGCCAACGTCCTGACTTTC. Encoded protein: CASSAQTSGLVSGANVLTF.

This rearrangement joins TRBV2 to TRBJ1-2; D remains ambiguous. The CDR3 is made up of 13 amino acids. Germline V gene lookup returns CDR1 SNHLY and CDR2 FYNNEI. The V end lost 3 bases, the J end lost 7 bases, and 12 bases lay between the germline ends. CDR3 region: CASSDQSAGGYTF. The DNA of the CDR3 is TGTGCCAGCAGTGATCAGTCGGCGGGTGGCTACACCTTC.

The table lists this clone with many counts. The V call is TRBV6-6, the J call TRBJ2-7; D uncertain. V shed 1 base and J shed 6 bases, with 13 bases lying between them. Germline V gene sequence: CDR1 MNHNY, CDR2 SVGAGI (reference sequence). The CDR3 sequence is 14 residues long. The CDR3 DNA follows: TGTGCCAGCAGTTACTTGGGCAGGCCGTCCGAGCAGTACTTC. Translated, it gives CASSYLGRPSEQYF.

By sample fraction, this clone is medium-sized (0.01 to 0.1%). The same CDR3 arises from other DNA sequences in this sample as well. The genes are TRBV2 and TRBJ2-1; 14 nucleotides align to TRBD2. CDR3 length: 17 amino acids. The germline gives CDR1 SNHLY, CDR2 FYNNEI. Trimming took 6 bases from V and 8 from J; bases not matched to a gene: 12. The CDR3: CASRAGTSGGVYYEQFF. The CDR3 nucleotides are TGTGCCAGCAGGGCCGGGACTAGCGGGGGAGTTTATTATGAGCAGTTCTTC.

Relative to its sample, this clone is medium-sized. The chain links TRBV24-1 to TRBJ1-4, with D possibly TRBD1 on 6 matching bases. With 4 bases removed from V and 8 bases from J, the gap between germline ends came to 16 bases. Per germline, CDR1 KGHDR and CDR2 SFDVKD. The length of the CDR3 is 15 residues. The CDR3 coding sequence is TGTGCCACCAGTGACCCGACAGGTAATGGAGAAAAACTGTTTTTT. This sequence encodes CATSDPTGNGEKLFF.

This clone appeared many times. With a much larger clone just one base away, this may be a read error. The same CDR3 also results from other DNA sequences found in this sample. CDR3 residues: CASRAGTSGGVYYEQFF. The DNA for the CDR3 is TGTGCCAGCAGGGCCGGAACTAGCGGGGGAGTTTATTATGAGCAGTTCTTC. This sequence joins TRBV2 and TRBJ2-1; 11 positions match TRBD2. Germline CDR1 SNHLY, CDR2 FYNNEI. This CDR3 region has 17 residues. After removal of 6 bases from V and 8 bases from J, the junction contained 15 bases not matched to a gene.

This clone is categorized as large. The chain is built from TRBV30 and TRBJ2-7; 15 positions agree with TRBD2. This CDR3 contains 13 residues. The germline V gene has CDR1 GTSNPN and CDR2 SVGIG (reference sequence). The junction had 0 bases not matched to a gene; V was cut back by 5 bases and J by 4 bases. CDR3 in DNA: TGTGCCTGGGGACTAGCGGGGGGGTACGAGCAGTACTTC. Amino acid sequence: CAWGLAGGYEQYF.

V and J are TRBV28 and TRBJ1-5, with D unresolved. Germline CDR1 and CDR2: MDHEN and SYDVKM. The ends were cut back, 5 bases at V and 5 bases at J, with 4 bases in the middle. The CDR3 loop spans 11 amino acids. The CDR3 spells CASSGYQPQHF. The DNA of the CDR3 is TGTGCCAGCAGTGGGTATCAGCCCCAGCATTTT.

This clone was seen a few times. The genes are TRBV6-1 and TRBJ1-4; D is uncertain. This CDR3 spans 15 amino acids. CDR1 is MNHNS and CDR2 is SASEGT in the germline V gene. V was trimmed by 3 bases and J by 3 bases, leaving 11 bases between them. CDR3 protein: CASSDYSGANEKLFF. CDR3 DNA sequence: TGTGCCAGCAGTGATTACAGCGGTGCTAATGAAAAACTGTTTTTT.

This clone is labeled medium-sized. V is TRBV6-4 and J is TRBJ2-3; tentative D call: TRBD2 (6 bases). Germline V gene lookup returns CDR1 MRHNA and CDR2 SNTAGT. The V gene lost 0 bases and the J gene lost 6 bases, with 7 bases spanning the gap. The CDR3 length is 13 residues. The CDR3 DNA follows: TGTGCCAGCAGTGACTCTCGGGGGGATACGCAGTATTTT. Translating gives CASSDSRGDTQYF.

This clone has more than one count but fewer than ten. One junction end disagrees with the germline gene, perhaps due to a read error. Other nucleotide sequences in the sample specify the same CDR3. The gene calls are TRBV7-9 and TRBJ1-1, with 7 bases fitting TRBD1. The length of the CDR3 is 12 residues. Per the germline V gene, CDR1 is SEHNR and CDR2 is FQNEAQ (reference sequence). The CDR3 nucleotides read TGTGCCAGCAGCTCCACCGACAGGGAAGCCTTCTTT. Encoded protein: CASSSTDREAFF. Filled out from reference TRBV7-9 and TRBJ1-1, the complete variable domain reads DTGVSQNPRHKITKRGQNVTFRCDPISEHNRLYWYRQTLGQGPEFLTYFQNEAQLEKSRLLSDRFSAERPKGSFSTLEIQRTEQGDSAMYLCASSSTDREAFFGQGTRLTVV.

This chain connects TRBV6-2 or TRBV6-3 to TRBJ2-3, with 14 bases that match TRBD2. V was clipped by 5 bases and J by 2 bases; unmatched bases: 12. CDR1 is MNHEY, CDR2 SVGEGT, per germline. The length of the CDR3 is 19 residues. Here the CDR3 reads CASSIFGTSGSYSTDTQYF. The CDR3 DNA reads TGTGCCAGCAGTATCTTCGGGACTAGCGGGAGCTACTCCACAGATACGCAGTATTTT.

This chain uses TRBV7-3 with TRBJ2-2; 9 bases map to TRBD1. The germline V gene has CDR1 SGHTA and CDR2 FQGTGA. The CDR3 covers 15 residues. The J segment lost 7 bases and the V segment lost 4 bases, leaving 7 bases of the junction unmatched. CDR3 sequence: CASSSGQGRLGELFF. The CDR3 DNA sequence: TGTGCCAGCAGCTCCGGACAGGGGCGGCTCGGGGAGCTGTTTTTT.

The rearrangement joins TRBV12-3 or TRBV12-4 to TRBJ1-1, with 7 bases that match TRBD1. The CDR3 has 15 amino acids. V shed 7 bases, J shed 6 bases, and the junction held 14 bases outside the gene matches. The CDR3 region has the DNA TGTGCCAGCAACCATCCTACAGGGGTGGTTGCTGAAGCTTTCTTT. Its translation: CASNHPTGVVAEAFF.

This clone was found many times. This chain connects TRBV28 to TRBJ2-7; 7 nucleotides line up with TRBD2. CDR1 and CDR2 from the germline V gene are MDHEN and SYDVKM. This CDR3 has 14 amino acids. V lost 5 bases and J lost 6; bases outside the gene matches: 10. The CDR3 DNA follows: TGTGCCAGCAGTCTACTCAGACTAGCCCGCGAGCAGTACTTC. Its protein is CASSLLRLAREQYF.

J is TRBJ2-7 and V is TRBV28, with D possibly being TRBD2 (6 bases). Germline CDR1 MDHEN, CDR2 SYDVKM. The CDR3 totals 16 residues. The V end was cut by 1 base, the J end by 1 base, with 14 bases between. The CDR3 region is CASSLFPGRESYEQYF. The CDR3, as DNA: TGTGCCAGCAGTTTATTCCCTGGACGGGAGTCCTACGAGCAGTACTTC. Together with reference TRBV28 and TRBJ2-7, the CDR3 gives the full variable domain: DVKVTQSSRYLVKRTGEKVFLECVQDMDHENMFWYRQDPGLGLRLIYFSYDVKMKEKGDIPEGYSVSREKKERFSLILESASTNQTSMYLCASSLFPGRESYEQYFGPGTRLTVT.

At least ten counts were recorded for this clone. The rearrangement uses TRBV20-1 and TRBJ1-1; perhaps TRBD1 as D (5 bases). Germline assignment: CDR1 DFQATT and CDR2 SNEGSKA (reference sequence). The CDR3 extends over 14 amino acids. Trimming shortened V by 6 bases and J by 1 base, and 15 bases separated the two germline ends. The CDR3 is CSAPRGRWNTEAFF. The CDR3 nucleotides are TGCAGTGCCCCAAGGGGCCGCTGGAACACTGAAGCTTTCTTT.

The V and J genes are TRBV28 and TRBJ2-7; 9 positions agree with TRBD2. The V segment lost 6 bases and the J segment 0 bases; nucleotides outside the gene matches: 12. The CDR3 totals 17 residues. Germline V lookup: CDR1 MDHEN, CDR2 SYDVKM. CDR3 DNA sequence: TGTGCCAGCAGCCTACTAGCGGGTGGATCAAGCTCCTACGAGCAGTACTTC. The encoded protein is CASSLLAGGSSSYEQYF.

Judged by abundance, this clone is medium-sized. The J gene is TRBJ1-5, the V gene TRBV28; 8 bases line up with TRBD1. The CDR3 is made up of 17 amino acids. V gave up 4 bases and J gave up 0 bases; unmatched junction bases: 8. Germline V CDR1 and CDR2: MDHEN, SYDVKM. The CDR3 protein is CASSYGTGSYSNQPQHF. The CDR3 DNA sequence: TGTGCCAGCAGTTACGGGACAGGATCGTATAGCAATCAGCCCCAGCATTTT.

This clone was counted a few times. The J gene is TRBJ1-2, the V gene TRBV19, with TRBD1 identical over 7 bases. Germline V lookup: CDR1 LNHDA, CDR2 SQIVND (reference sequence). V gave up 5 bases and J gave up 3 bases; unmatched junction bases: 12. The CDR3 runs 16 residues. CDR3 in amino acids: CASSWAGGPSDYGYTF. CDR3 nucleotide sequence: TGTGCCAGTAGTTGGGCAGGGGGGCCCTCGGACTATGGCTACACCTTC.

By share of the sample, this clone is medium-sized (0.01 to 0.1%). This chain links TRBV7-9 with TRBJ2-5, with D perhaps matching TRBD2 (5 bases). Trimming stripped 0 bases from V and 5 bases from J, with 13 bases between. This CDR3 has 15 residues. Germline V gene sequence: CDR1 SEHNR, CDR2 FQNEAQ (reference sequence). The CDR3 DNA is TGTGCCAGCAGCTTAGCGGTTCGGGGTCGGGAGACCCAGTACTTC. Its protein is CASSLAVRGRETQYF.